Reported below is one T cell receptor (beta chain). The antigen is unknown. V lost 5 bases, J lost 11 bases, and 7 bases stayed unmatched. CDR3 size: 14 residues. Germline loops: CDR1 SGHTA, CDR2 FQGNSA. The source of the sample is a study of blood T cells in healthy people across ages. About the research overall: Per two T cells, template switching captured roughly one barcoded beta molecule. Study outcomes and limitations: Older age went with lower TCR beta diversity per million T cells, in a roughly linear way. Diversity figures based on one million T cells were deemed too low.

A second PCR, run for about 7 to 12 cycles, used a sample-barcoded 5' primer plus a J-beta primer mix. TCRdb itself ran the 5' RACE reads through MiXCR, one entry per CDR3 protein. The profile shows more than 650,000 distinct CDR3 sequences, approximately 21% of them singletons. Total RNA, at least 6 micrograms per sample, was extracted from PBMCs. The sample taken for sequencing was blood. This chain links TRBV7-2 with TRBJ1-6; TRBD1 matches at 9 bases. The TCR originated in a man in his 70s in good health. The CDR3 DNA reads TGTGCCAGCAGCCCGGGACAGGGCGCTACACCCCTCCACTTT. Its protein is CASSPGQGATPLHF.